In its sample, the clone carrying this T cell receptor (beta chain) was seen a few times. Its target is not known. CDR1 LNHDA and CDR2 SQIVND come from the germline V gene (reference sequence). The CDR3 is made up of 16 amino acids. The V and J ends lost 5 bases and 0 bases, in that order; junction bases with no gene match: 7. This entry belongs to a study of cytomegalovirus exposure and HLA in healthy donors. Study results and caveats: Looking again later, the authors saw that most CMV-associated TCR beta chains seemed HLA-restricted. Three chains linked to CMV were shown in vitro to be specific for CMV antigens.

The PCR ran on 60 Vbeta and 13 Jbeta primers. The table came from immunoSEQ multiplex PCR; TCRdb's copy has only in-frame clones and leaves some out. The data show around 150,000 clones, around 80% seen once. V is TRBV19 and J is TRBJ2-1; 7 nucleotides match TRBD1. Sequencing used PBMCs. The TCR sequence derives from a man aged 18 to 30 in good health and CMV-seronegative. The CDR3 coding sequence is TGTGCCAGTAGTGTTCCCAGGGGGAGCTCCTACAATGAGCAGTTCTTC. Translating gives CASSVPRGSSYNEQFF.